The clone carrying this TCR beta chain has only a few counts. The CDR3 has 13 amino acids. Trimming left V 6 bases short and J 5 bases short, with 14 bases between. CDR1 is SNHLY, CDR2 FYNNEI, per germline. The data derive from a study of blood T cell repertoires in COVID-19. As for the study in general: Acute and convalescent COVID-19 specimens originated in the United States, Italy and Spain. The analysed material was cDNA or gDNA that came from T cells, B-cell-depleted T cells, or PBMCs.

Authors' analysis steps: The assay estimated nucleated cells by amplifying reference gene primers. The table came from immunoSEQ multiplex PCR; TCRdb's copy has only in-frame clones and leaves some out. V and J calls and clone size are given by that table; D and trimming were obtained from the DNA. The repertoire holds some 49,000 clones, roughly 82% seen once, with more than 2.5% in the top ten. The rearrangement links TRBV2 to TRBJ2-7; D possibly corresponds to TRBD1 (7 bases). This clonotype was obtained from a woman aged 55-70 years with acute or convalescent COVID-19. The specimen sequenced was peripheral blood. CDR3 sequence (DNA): TGTGCCAGCAGGGCCCAGGGGGGTCACGAGCAGTACTTC. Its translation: CASRAQGGHEQYF.